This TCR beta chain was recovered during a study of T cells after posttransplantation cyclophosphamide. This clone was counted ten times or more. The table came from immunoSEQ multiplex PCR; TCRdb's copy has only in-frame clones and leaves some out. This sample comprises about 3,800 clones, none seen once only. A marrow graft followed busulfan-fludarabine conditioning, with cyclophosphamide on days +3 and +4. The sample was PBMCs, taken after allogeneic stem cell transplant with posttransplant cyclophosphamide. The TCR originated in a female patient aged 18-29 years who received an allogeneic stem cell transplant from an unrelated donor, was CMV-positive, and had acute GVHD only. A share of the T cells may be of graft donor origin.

The CDR3 here is CASSPTGGPIQEKLFF. CDR3 DNA: TGCGCCAGCAGCCCTACAGGGGGCCCCATTCAGGAAAAACTGTTTTTT. V gene TRBV5-1 combines with J gene TRBJ1-4; 9 bases align to TRBD1. Per germline, CDR1 SGHRS and CDR2 YFSETQ. This CDR3 has 16 residues. The V and J ends lost 4 bases and 8 bases, in that order; junction bases with no gene match: 12.